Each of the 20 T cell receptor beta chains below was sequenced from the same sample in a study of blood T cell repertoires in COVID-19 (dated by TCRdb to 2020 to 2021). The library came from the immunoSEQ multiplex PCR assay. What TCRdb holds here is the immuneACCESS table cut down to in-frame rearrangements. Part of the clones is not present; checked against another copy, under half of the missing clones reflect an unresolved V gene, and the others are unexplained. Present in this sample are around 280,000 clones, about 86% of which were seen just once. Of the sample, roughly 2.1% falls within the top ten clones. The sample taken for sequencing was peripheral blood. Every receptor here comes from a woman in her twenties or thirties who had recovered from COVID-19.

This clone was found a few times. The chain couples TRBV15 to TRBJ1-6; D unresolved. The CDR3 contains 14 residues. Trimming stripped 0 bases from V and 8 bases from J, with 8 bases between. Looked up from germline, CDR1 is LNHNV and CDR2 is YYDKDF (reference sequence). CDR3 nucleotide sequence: TGTGCCACCAGCAGAGATAGTTTGGATTCACCCCTCCACTTT. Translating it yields CATSRDSLDSPLHF.

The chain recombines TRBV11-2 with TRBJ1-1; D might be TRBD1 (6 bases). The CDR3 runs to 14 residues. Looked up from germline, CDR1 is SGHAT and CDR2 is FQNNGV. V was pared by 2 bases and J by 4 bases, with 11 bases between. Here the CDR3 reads CASSLNTGFTEAFF. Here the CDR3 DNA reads TGTGCCAGCAGCTTAAACACAGGGTTCACTGAAGCTTTCTTT.

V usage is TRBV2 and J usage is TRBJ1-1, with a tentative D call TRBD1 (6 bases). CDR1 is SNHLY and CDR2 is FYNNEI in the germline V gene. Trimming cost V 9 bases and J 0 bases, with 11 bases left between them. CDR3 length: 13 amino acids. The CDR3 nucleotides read TGTGCCAGTGGGGGGGACATGAACACTGAAGCTTTCTTT. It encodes CASGGDMNTEAFF.

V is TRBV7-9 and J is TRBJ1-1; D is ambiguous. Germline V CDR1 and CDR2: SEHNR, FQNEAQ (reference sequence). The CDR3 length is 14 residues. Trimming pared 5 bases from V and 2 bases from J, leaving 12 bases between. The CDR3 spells CASSVSILNTEAFF. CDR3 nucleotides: TGTGCCAGCAGCGTTTCCATACTCAACACTGAAGCTTTCTTT. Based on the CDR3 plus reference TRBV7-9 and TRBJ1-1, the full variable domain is DTGVSQNPRHKITKRGQNVTFRCDPISEHNRLYWYRQTLGQGPEFLTYFQNEAQLEKSRLLSDRFSAERPKGSFSTLEIQRTEQGDSAMYLCASSVSILNTEAFFGQGTRLTVV.

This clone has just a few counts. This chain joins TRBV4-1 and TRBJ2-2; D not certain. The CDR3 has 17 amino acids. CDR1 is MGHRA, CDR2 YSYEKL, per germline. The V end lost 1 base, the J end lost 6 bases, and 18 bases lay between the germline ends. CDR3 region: CASSQVPGSYKAGELFF. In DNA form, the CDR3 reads TGCGCCAGCAGCCAAGTCCCAGGAAGTTATAAGGCCGGGGAGCTGTTTTTT.

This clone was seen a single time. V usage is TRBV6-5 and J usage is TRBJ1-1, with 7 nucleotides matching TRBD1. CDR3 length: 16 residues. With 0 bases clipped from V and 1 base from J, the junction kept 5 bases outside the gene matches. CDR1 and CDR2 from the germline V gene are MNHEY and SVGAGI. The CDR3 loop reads CASSYSSGGKNTEAFF. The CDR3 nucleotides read TGTGCCAGCAGTTACTCGTCAGGGGGAAAGAACACTGAAGCTTTCTTT.

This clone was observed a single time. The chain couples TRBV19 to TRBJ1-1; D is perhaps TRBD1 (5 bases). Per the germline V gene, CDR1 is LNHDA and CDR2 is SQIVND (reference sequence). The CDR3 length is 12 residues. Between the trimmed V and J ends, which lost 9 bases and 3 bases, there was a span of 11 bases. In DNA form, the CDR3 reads TGTGCCAGCGGGGGGGTTGACACTGAAGCTTTCTTT. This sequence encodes CASGGVDTEAFF.

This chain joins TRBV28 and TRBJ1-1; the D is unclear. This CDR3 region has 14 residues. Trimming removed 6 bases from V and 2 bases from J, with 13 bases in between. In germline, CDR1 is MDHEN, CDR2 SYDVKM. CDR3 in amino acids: CASSSPTINTEAFF. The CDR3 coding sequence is TGTGCCAGCAGCTCCCCGACAATCAACACTGAAGCTTTCTTT.

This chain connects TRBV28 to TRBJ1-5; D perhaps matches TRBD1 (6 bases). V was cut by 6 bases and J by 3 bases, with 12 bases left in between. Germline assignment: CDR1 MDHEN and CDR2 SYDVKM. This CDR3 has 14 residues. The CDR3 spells CASSTGQPNQPQHF. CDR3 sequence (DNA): TGTGCCAGCAGCACTGGACAGCCCAATCAGCCCCAGCATTTT.

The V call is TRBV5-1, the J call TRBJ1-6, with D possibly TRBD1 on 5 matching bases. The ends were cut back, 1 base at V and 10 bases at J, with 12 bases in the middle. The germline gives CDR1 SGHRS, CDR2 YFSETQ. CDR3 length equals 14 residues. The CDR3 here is CASSLTGVGSPLHF. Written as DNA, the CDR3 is TGCGCCAGCAGCTTGACAGGAGTAGGGTCACCCCTCCACTTT.

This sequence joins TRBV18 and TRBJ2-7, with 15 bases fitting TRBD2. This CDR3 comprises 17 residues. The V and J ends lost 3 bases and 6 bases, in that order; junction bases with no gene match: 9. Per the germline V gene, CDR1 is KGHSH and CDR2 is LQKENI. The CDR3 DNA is TGTGCCAGCTCACCTGGACTAGCGGGGGGGCTGTCTCCCGAGCAGTACTTC. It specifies CASSPGLAGGLSPEQYF.

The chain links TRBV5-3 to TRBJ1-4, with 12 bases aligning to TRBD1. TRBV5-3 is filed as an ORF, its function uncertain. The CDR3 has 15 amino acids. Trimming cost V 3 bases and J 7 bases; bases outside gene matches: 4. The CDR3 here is CARSSPGQGAEKLFF. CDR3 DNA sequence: TGTGCCAGAAGCTCCCCGGGACAGGGGGCTGAAAAACTGTTTTTT.

CDR3 coding DNA: TGTGCCAGCAGCACAACTAAGACTCGGACAGGGGCCCTCAATCAGCCCCAGCATTTT. Protein product: CASSTTKTRTGALNQPQHF. The chain joins TRBV7-8 to TRBJ1-5, with 9 bases identical to TRBD1. Trimming cost V 5 bases and J 3 bases; bases outside gene matches: 17. In germline, CDR1 is SGHVS, CDR2 FQNEAQ. The CDR3 has 19 amino acids. Variable domain in full (rest from reference TRBV7-8 and TRBJ1-5): GAGVSQSPRYKVAKRGQDVALRCDPISGHVSLFWYQQALGQGPEFLTYFQNEAQLDKSGLPSDRFFAERPEGSVSTLKIQRTQQEDSAVYLCASSTTKTRTGALNQPQHFGDGTRLSIL.

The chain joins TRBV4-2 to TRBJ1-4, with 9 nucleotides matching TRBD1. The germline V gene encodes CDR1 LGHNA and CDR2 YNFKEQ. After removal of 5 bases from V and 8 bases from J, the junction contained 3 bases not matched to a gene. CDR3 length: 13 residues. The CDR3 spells CASSSDRGEKLFF. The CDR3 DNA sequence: TGTGCCAGCAGCTCGGACAGGGGCGAAAAACTGTTTTTT.

The CDR3 bases are TGTGCCAGCAGTGGTCGCGGGTTCACTGAAGCTTTCTTT. It encodes CASSGRGFTEAFF. V usage is TRBV2 and J usage is TRBJ1-1; D not resolved. Germline CDR1 and CDR2: SNHLY and FYNNEI. The ends were cut back, 4 bases at V and 4 bases at J, with 10 bases in the middle. The CDR3 spans 13 residues.

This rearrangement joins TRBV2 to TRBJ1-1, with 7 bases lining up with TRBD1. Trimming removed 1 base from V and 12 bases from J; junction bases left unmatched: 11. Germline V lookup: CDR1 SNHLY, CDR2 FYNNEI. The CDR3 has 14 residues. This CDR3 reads CASSEVGATGKSFF. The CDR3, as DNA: TGTGCCAGCAGTGAAGTCGGTGCGACAGGGAAATCTTTCTTT.

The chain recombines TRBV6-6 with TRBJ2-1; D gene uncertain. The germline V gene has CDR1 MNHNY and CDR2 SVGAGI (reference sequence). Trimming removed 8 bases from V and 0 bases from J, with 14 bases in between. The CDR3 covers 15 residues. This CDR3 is CASYPSAFSYNEQFF. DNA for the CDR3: TGTGCCAGCTATCCGAGCGCCTTCTCCTACAATGAGCAGTTCTTC.

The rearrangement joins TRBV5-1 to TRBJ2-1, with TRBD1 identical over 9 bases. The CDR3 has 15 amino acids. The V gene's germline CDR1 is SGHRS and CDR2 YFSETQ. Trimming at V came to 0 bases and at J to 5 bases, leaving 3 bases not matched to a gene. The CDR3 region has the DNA TGCGCCAGCAGCTTGGTGGGACAGGGTAACAATGAGCAGTTCTTC. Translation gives CASSLVGQGNNEQFF. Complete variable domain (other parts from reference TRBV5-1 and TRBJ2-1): KAGVTQTPRYLIKTRGQQVTLSCSPISGHRSVSWYQQTPGQGLQFLFEYFSETQRNKGNFPGRFSGRQFSNSRSEMNVSTLELGDSALYLCASSLVGQGNNEQFFGPGTRLTVL.

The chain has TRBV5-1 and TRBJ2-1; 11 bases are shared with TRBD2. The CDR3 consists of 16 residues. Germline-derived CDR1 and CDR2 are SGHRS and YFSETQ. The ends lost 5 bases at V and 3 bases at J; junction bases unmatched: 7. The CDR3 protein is CASRVSGGAGYNEQFF. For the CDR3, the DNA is TGCGCCAGCAGAGTTAGCGGGGGGGCAGGCTACAATGAGCAGTTCTTC. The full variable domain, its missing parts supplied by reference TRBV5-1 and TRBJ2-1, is KAGVTQTPRYLIKTRGQQVTLSCSPISGHRSVSWYQQTPGQGLQFLFEYFSETQRNKGNFPGRFSGRQFSNSRSEMNVSTLELGDSALYLCASRVSGGAGYNEQFFGPGTRLTVL.

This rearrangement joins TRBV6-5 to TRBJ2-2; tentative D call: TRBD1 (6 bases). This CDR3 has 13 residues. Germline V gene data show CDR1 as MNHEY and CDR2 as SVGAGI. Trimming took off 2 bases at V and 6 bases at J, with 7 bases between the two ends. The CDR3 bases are TGTGCCAGCAGTTACCGGACAGCCGGGGAGCTGTTTTTT. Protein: CASSYRTAGELFF.